A single sample gave rise to the 14 T cell receptor beta chains below, sequenced in a study of a mutant IDH1 vaccine in newly diagnosed glioma. Generated by immunoSEQ multiplex PCR, the TCRdb table keeps only in-frame clones and is missing some. The sample contains around 32,000 clones, 87% of which appear only once. These TCRs' antigens remain unknown. The time point denotes: week 5, during vaccination. Every vaccine dose comprised 300 ug of mutant IDH1 20-mer peptide plus topical imiquimod. Sequencing used peripheral blood mononuclear cells (PBMCs), obtained from a glioma patient whose treatment included an IDH1 peptide vaccine. These receptors originate from a woman aged 40 to 49 with glioma. Some clones in this sample may be carry-over from other donors' samples.

The chain carries TRBV2 and TRBJ2-6; the D is unclear. Germline V CDR1 and CDR2: SNHLY, FYNNEI. This CDR3 has 16 amino acids. The V end was cut by 4 bases, the J end by 3 bases, with 13 bases between. The DNA of the CDR3 is TGTGCCAGCAGTGCCCAGGCTAGAGGTGGGGCCAACGTCCTGACTTTC. Translating gives CASSAQARGGANVLTF.

The V gene is TRBV7-8, the J gene TRBJ2-7; D is ambiguous. The CDR3 totals 11 residues. Germline loops: CDR1 SGHVS, CDR2 FQNEAQ. Trimming removed 5 bases from V and 3 bases from J, with 5 bases in between. The CDR3 region is CASSQDYEQYF. The CDR3 coding sequence is TGTGCCAGCAGCCAAGACTACGAGCAGTACTTC. The full variable domain, in which reference TRBV7-8 and TRBJ2-7 provide the parts outside the CDR3, is GAGVSQSPRYKVAKRGQDVALRCDPISGHVSLFWYQQALGQGPEFLTYFQNEAQLDKSGLPSDRFFAERPEGSVSTLKIQRTQQEDSAVYLCASSQDYEQYFGPGTRLTVT.

This sequence joins TRBV7-8 and TRBJ1-2; D is possibly TRBD1 (5 bases). The CDR3 is 13 amino acids. The V gene's germline CDR1 is SGHVS and CDR2 FQNEAQ. V was clipped by 2 bases and J by 8 bases, with 12 bases between them. CDR3 sequence (DNA): TGTGCCAGCAGCTTACCGCCTAGGGGAGGCTACACCTTC. Encoded protein: CASSLPPRGGYTF.

The rearrangement links TRBV19 to TRBJ1-2; maybe TRBD1 (5 bases). Trimming removed 6 bases from V and 4 bases from J, with 12 bases in between. This CDR3 is built from 13 residues. Germline assignment: CDR1 LNHDA and CDR2 SQIVND (reference sequence). The CDR3 is CASSLGTLYGYTF. As DNA, the CDR3 is TGTGCCAGTAGCCTTGGGACCCTCTATGGCTACACCTTC.

This clone was counted a few times. The J gene is TRBJ1-2, the V gene TRBV28; 12 positions match TRBD1. The CDR3 has 13 amino acids. V was clipped by 3 bases and J by 12 bases; unmatched bases: 5. CDR1 and CDR2 from the germline V gene are MDHEN and SYDVKM. Written as DNA, the CDR3 is TGTGCCAGCAGTTTTGGGGACAGGGGGCGGGACACCTTC. Protein sequence: CASSFGDRGRDTF.

The chain combines TRBV5-4 with TRBJ2-1; tentative D call: TRBD2 (6 bases). The CDR3 sequence is 15 residues long. Germline CDR1 reads SGHNT; CDR2 reads YYREEE (reference sequence). V gave up 5 bases and J gave up 0 bases, with 12 bases separating them. The CDR3 DNA sequence: TGTGCCAGCAGGTTAGCGGTAAGCTCCTACAATGAGCAGTTCTTC. Translating it yields CASRLAVSSYNEQFF. The full variable domain, rest sourced from reference TRBV5-4 and TRBJ2-1, is ETGVTQSPTHLIKTRGQQVTLRCSSQSGHNTVSWYQQALGQGPQFIFQYYREEENGRGNFPPRFSGLQFPNYSSELNVNALELDDSALYLCASRLAVSSYNEQFFGPGTRLTVL.

The V gene is TRBV12-5, the J gene TRBJ2-1; no clear D gene. V lost 7 bases and J 8 bases, leaving 18 bases between the germline ends. The length of the CDR3 is 14 residues. Germline-derived CDR1 and CDR2 are LGHNT and FRNRAP. CDR3 amino acids: CASAVDSTADEQFF. CDR3 nucleotides: TGTGCTAGTGCCGTCGACTCCACTGCGGATGAGCAGTTCTTC.

Notes on this clone: One junction end disagrees with the germline gene, perhaps due to a read error. The CDR3 loop reads CASSSRTGEIRF. The CDR3, as DNA: TGTGCCAGCAGTTCGAGGACAGGTGAAATTCGCTTC. This chain joins TRBV28 and TRBJ1-2; 7 nucleotides line up with TRBD1. This CDR3 spans 12 amino acids. Germline CDR1 reads MDHEN; CDR2 reads SYDVKM.

This chain joins TRBV6-5 and TRBJ1-2, with D unclear. V lost 2 bases, J lost 4 bases, and 11 bases lay in between. The CDR3 loop spans 14 amino acids. Germline V lookup: CDR1 MNHEY, CDR2 SVGAGI. The CDR3 is CASSYVAAGYGYTF. The CDR3 DNA reads as TGTGCCAGCAGTTACGTGGCGGCCGGCTATGGCTACACCTTC.

The rearrangement uses TRBV28 and TRBJ1-1; D is undetermined. The CDR3 is 13 amino acids. Between the trimmed V and J ends, which lost 5 bases and 0 bases, there was a span of 7 bases. Germline V gene lookup returns CDR1 MDHEN and CDR2 SYDVKM. The CDR3 nucleotides read TGTGCCAGCAGTCCCCGTATGAACACTGAAGCTTTCTTT. The encoded protein is CASSPRMNTEAFF.

V is TRBV25-1 and J is TRBJ2-1; 10 bases are shared with TRBD2. The CDR3 contains 15 residues. V trimming: 3 bases; J trimming: 5 bases; junction bases outside the gene matches: 4. The V gene's germline CDR1 is MGHDK and CDR2 SYGVNS. The DNA of the CDR3 is TGTGCCAGCAGTGATTTCAGCGGGGGGGACAATGAGCAGTTCTTC. Translating it yields CASSDFSGGDNEQFF.

The V and J genes are TRBV7-8 and TRBJ2-3, with 8 bases aligning to TRBD2. Germline V lookup: CDR1 SGHVS, CDR2 FQNEAQ. Trimming at V came to 1 base and at J to 4 bases, leaving 4 bases not matched to a gene. The CDR3 is made up of 15 amino acids. The CDR3 bases are TGTGCCAGCAGCTTAGTGGCGGGAGGAGCAGATACGCAGTATTTT. Translation: CASSLVAGGADTQYF.

This clone was seen a single time. The chain has TRBV28 and TRBJ1-5; D remains unclear. The CDR3 length is 12 residues. Germline V gene data show CDR1 as MDHEN and CDR2 as SYDVKM. Trimming cost V 4 bases and J 0 bases, with 1 base left between them. DNA of the CDR3: TGTGCCAGCAGTTATAGCAATCAGCCCCAGCATTTT. Translated: CASSYSNQPQHF.

The chain carries TRBV4-3 and TRBJ2-3; no clear D. CDR3 length: 14 amino acids. CDR1 is LGHNA and CDR2 is YSLEER in the germline V gene. V lost 1 base, J lost 6 bases, and 11 bases lay in between. For the CDR3, the DNA is TGCGCCAGCAGCCAAGCAAAGTACAGCGATACGCAGTATTTT. It specifies CASSQAKYSDTQYF.